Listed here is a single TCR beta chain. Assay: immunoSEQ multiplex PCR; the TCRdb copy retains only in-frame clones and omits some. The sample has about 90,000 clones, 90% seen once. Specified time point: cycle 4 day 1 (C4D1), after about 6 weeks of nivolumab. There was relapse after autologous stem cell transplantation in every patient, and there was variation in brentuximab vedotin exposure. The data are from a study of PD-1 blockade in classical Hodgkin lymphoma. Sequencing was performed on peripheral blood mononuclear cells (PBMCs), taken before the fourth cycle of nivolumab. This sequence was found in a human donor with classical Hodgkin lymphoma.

The CDR3 nucleotides are TGTGCCAGCAGCTTGGGGAGCGGCGGGGGGGCCGTTAGTGAGCAGTTCTTC. Its protein product is CASSLGSGGGAVSEQFF. The V and J genes are TRBV7-2 and TRBJ2-1; 9 positions match TRBD2. Germline trimming cut 3 bases from V and 9 bases from J; bases unmatched to any gene: 15. This CDR3 has 17 residues. Germline lookup yields CDR1 SGHTA and CDR2 FQGNSA.